Below are 9 T cell receptor beta chains sequenced from a single sample in a study of cytomegalovirus exposure and HLA in healthy donors. With 60 Vbeta and 13 Jbeta primers, the PCR was carried out. The method was immunoSEQ multiplex PCR; TCRdb's version includes in-frame clones alone and lacks a portion of them. The sample has tens of thousands of clones; more than 60% are singletons. The specimen sequenced was PBMCs. The receptors come from a male donor in good health and CMV-seropositive.

V and J are TRBV18 and TRBJ2-2; tentatively, D is TRBD2 (5 bases). The CDR3 is made up of 15 amino acids. V lost 0 bases, J lost 7 bases, and 12 bases lay in between. Germline loops: CDR1 KGHSH, CDR2 LQKENI. The CDR3 nucleotides are TGTGCCAGCTCACCACCGGTTCAGAGGGTCGGGGAGCTGTTTTTT. Translating gives CASSPPVQRVGELFF.

V and J are TRBV9 and TRBJ2-1, with 14 nucleotides matching TRBD2. V was clipped by 2 bases and J by 2 bases; unmatched bases: 6. This CDR3 has 18 amino acids. Germline V gene lookup returns CDR1 SGDLS and CDR2 YYNGEE. The CDR3 loop reads CASSVGLAGVGPYNEQFF. The CDR3 bases are TGTGCCAGCAGCGTGGGACTAGCGGGAGTAGGGCCCTACAATGAGCAGTTCTTC. The entire variable domain, with the rest obtained from reference TRBV9 and TRBJ2-1, is as follows: DSGVTQTPKHLITATGQRVTLRCSPRSGDLSVYWYQQSLDQGLQFLIQYYNGEERAKGNILERFSAQQFPDLHSELNLSSLELGDSALYFCASSVGLAGVGPYNEQFFGPGTRLTVL.

The J gene is TRBJ2-1, the V gene TRBV5-6; tentatively, D is TRBD1 (6 bases). Germline V gives CDR1 SGHDT, CDR2 YYEEEE. This CDR3 spans 17 amino acids. Trimming stripped 4 bases from V and 0 bases from J, with 17 bases between. CDR3 loop: CASSTSPGEPSYNEQFF. For the CDR3, the DNA is TGTGCCAGCAGCACGTCCCCAGGGGAACCCTCCTACAATGAGCAGTTCTTC.

V and J are TRBV6-1 and TRBJ1-6; D remains ambiguous. V lost 7 bases to trimming and J lost 8 bases, with 9 bases between them. Germline V gives CDR1 MNHNS, CDR2 SASEGT. This CDR3 region has 12 residues. In DNA form, the CDR3 reads TGTGCCAGCAAGAAATCGGATTCACCCCTCCACTTT. This translates into CASKKSDSPLHF.

The chain couples TRBV9 to TRBJ1-1, with D possibly matching TRBD1 (6 bases). The V end was cut by 2 bases, the J end by 2 bases, with 10 bases between. The CDR3 sequence is 14 residues long. Germline CDR1 is SGDLS and CDR2 is YYNGEE. CDR3 in amino acids: CASSVRDTNTEAFF. The CDR3 region has the DNA TGTGCCAGCAGCGTCCGGGACACTAACACTGAAGCTTTCTTT. Variable domain in full (rest from reference TRBV9 and TRBJ1-1): DSGVTQTPKHLITATGQRVTLRCSPRSGDLSVYWYQQSLDQGLQFLIQYYNGEERAKGNILERFSAQQFPDLHSELNLSSLELGDSALYFCASSVRDTNTEAFFGQGTRLTVV.

The chain combines TRBV7-9 with TRBJ2-3, with 9 positions matching TRBD1. Germline CDR1 and CDR2: SEHNR and FQNEAQ (reference sequence). This CDR3 spans 14 amino acids. J lost 4 bases, V lost 10 bases, and 9 bases had no gene match. CDR3 bases: TGTGCCACGACAGGGGGGCCTACCGCAGATACGCAGTATTTT. Encoded protein: CATTGGPTADTQYF.

The rearrangement links TRBV5-4 to TRBJ2-3, with D perhaps TRBD1 (5 bases). Germline V gives CDR1 SGHNT, CDR2 YYREEE (reference sequence). The CDR3 sequence is 16 residues long. V dropped 0 bases and J dropped 6 bases, with 17 bases sitting between them. The CDR3 is CASSLEPGRRWDTQYF. The CDR3 region has the DNA TGTGCCAGCAGCTTGGAGCCAGGGCGGCGGTGGGATACGCAGTATTTT.

Only a few counts were recorded for this clone. The CDR3 sequence: CASSVGLGEGTQYF. CDR3 nucleotide sequence: TGTGCCAGCAGCGTCGGACTGGGCGAAGGCACCCAGTACTTC. The chain is built from TRBV9 and TRBJ2-5; possibly TRBD2 for D (5 bases). V shed 2 bases and J shed 8 bases, with 16 bases lying between them. Germline values: CDR1 SGDLS, CDR2 YYNGEE. The CDR3 is made up of 14 amino acids.

The chain uses TRBV6-1 and TRBJ2-1; 9 bases match TRBD2. The CDR3 sequence is 14 residues long. The V and J ends lost 4 bases and 5 bases, in that order; junction bases with no gene match: 3. From germline, CDR1 is MNHNS and CDR2 SASEGT. CDR3 region: CASSAAGGNNEQFF. CDR3 in DNA: TGTGCCAGCAGTGCAGCGGGAGGCAACAATGAGCAGTTCTTC.